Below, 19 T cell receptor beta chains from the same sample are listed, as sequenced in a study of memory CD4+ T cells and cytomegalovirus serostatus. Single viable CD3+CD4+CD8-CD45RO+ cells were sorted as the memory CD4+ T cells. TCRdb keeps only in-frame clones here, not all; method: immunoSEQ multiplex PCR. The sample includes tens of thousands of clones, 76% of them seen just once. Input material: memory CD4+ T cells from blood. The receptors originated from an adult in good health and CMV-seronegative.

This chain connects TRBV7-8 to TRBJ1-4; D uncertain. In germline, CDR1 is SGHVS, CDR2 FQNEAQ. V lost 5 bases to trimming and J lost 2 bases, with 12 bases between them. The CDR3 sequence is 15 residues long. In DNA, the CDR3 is TGTGCCAGCAGCGACCGGCGCGTTACTAATGAAAAACTGTTTTTT. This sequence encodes CASSDRRVTNEKLFF.

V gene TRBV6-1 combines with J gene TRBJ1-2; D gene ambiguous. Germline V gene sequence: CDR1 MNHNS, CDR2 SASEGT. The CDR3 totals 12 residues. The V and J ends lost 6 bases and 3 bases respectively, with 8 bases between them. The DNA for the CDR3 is TGTGCCAGCAGACAGAGCTACTATGGCTACACCTTC. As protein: CASRQSYYGYTF.

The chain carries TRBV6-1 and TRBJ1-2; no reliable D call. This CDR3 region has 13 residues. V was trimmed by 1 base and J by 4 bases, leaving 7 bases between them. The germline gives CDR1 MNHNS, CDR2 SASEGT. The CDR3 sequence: CASSEEPLYGYTF. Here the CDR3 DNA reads TGTGCCAGCAGTGAAGAACCGCTCTATGGCTACACCTTC.

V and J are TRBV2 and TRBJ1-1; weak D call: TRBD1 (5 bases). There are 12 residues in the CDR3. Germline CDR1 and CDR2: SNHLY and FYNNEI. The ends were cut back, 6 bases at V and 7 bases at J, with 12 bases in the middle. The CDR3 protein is CASSGAGGEAFF. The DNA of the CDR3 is TGTGCCAGCAGCGGAGCGGGGGGTGAAGCTTTCTTT.

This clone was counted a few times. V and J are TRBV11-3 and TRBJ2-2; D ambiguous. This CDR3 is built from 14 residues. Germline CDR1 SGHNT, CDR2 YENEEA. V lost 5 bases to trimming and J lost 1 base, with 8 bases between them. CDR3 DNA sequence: TGTGCCAGCAGCCCTTACATGAACACCGGGGAGCTGTTTTTT. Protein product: CASSPYMNTGELFF.

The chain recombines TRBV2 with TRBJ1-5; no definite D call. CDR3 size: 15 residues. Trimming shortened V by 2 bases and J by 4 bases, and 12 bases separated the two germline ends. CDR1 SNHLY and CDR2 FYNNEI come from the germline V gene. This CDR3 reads CASSENRGPNQPQHF. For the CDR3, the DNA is TGTGCCAGCAGTGAAAACAGAGGCCCAAATCAGCCCCAGCATTTT.

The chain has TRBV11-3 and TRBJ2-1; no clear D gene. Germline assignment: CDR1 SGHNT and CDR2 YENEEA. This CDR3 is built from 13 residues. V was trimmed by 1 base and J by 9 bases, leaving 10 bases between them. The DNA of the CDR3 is TGTGCCAGCAGCTTAGGGGGAACGAGTGAGCAGTTCTTC. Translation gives CASSLGGTSEQFF.

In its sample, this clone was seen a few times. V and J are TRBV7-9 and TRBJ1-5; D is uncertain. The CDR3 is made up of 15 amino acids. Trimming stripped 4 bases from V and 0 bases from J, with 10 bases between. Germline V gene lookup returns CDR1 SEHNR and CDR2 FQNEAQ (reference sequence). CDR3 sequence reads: CASSSRWGSNQPQHF. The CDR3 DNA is TGTGCCAGCAGCTCCAGGTGGGGTAGCAATCAGCCCCAGCATTTT.

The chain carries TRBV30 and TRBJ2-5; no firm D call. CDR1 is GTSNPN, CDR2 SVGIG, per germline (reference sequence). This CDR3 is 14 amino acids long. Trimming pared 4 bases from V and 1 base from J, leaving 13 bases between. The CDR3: CAWNLRAGQETQYF. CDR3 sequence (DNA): TGTGCCTGGAATCTCCGGGCAGGCCAAGAGACCCAGTACTTC.

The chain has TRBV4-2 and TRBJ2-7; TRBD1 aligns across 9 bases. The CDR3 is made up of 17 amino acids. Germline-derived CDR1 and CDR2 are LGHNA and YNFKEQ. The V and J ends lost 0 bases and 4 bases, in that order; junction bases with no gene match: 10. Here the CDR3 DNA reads TGTGCCAGCAGCCAAGATACGGGGACAGGGAGGCCTTACGAGCAGTACTTC. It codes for CASSQDTGTGRPYEQYF.

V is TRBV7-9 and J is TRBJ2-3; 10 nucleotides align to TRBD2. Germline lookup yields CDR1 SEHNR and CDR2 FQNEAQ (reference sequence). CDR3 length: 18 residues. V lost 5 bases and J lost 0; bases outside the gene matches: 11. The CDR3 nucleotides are TGTGCCAGCAGCGCCCGACGGACTAGCGGAGGTAGCACAGATACGCAGTATTTT. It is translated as CASSARRTSGGSTDTQYF.

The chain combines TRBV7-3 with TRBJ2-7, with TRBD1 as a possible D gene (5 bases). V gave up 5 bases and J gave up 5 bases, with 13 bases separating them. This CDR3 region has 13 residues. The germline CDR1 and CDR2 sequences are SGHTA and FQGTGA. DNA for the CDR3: TGTGCCAGCAGCCCCCGTTCCAGGGACGAGCAGTACTTC. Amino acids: CASSPRSRDEQYF. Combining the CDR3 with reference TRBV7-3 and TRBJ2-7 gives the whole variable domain GAGVSQTPSNKVTEKGKYVELRCDPISGHTALYWYRQSLGQGPEFLIYFQGTGAADDSGLPNDRFFAVRPEGSVSTLKIQRTERGDSAVYLCASSPRSRDEQYFGPGTRLTVT.

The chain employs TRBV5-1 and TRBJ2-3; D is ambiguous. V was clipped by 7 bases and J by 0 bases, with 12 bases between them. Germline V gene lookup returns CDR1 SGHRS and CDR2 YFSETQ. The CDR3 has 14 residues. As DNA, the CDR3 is TGCGCCAGCGGTGATACAGCTAGCACAGATACGCAGTATTTT. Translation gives CASGDTASTDTQYF.

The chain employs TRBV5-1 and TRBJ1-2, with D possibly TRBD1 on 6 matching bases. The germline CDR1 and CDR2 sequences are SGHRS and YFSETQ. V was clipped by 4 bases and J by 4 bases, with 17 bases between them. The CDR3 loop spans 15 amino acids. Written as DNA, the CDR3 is TGCGCCAGCAGCCAAGGGACAACTCGGATCTATGGCTACACCTTC. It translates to CASSQGTTRIYGYTF.

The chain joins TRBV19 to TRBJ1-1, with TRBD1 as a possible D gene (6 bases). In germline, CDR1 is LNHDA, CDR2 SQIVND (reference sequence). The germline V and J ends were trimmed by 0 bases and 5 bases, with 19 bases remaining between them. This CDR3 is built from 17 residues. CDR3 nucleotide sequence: TGTGCCAGTAGTATAGACCCTCCCGGTCTCAGGGGAACTGAAGCTTTCTTT. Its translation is CASSIDPPGLRGTEAFF.

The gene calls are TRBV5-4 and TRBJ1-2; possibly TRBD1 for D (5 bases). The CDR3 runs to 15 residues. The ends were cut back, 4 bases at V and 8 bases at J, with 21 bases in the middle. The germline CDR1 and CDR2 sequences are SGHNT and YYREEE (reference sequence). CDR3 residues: CASSGTNKGLGGYTF. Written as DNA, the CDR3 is TGTGCCAGCAGCGGGACGAACAAGGGCCTGGGAGGCTACACCTTC. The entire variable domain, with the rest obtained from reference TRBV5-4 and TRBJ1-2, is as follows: ETGVTQSPTHLIKTRGQQVTLRCSSQSGHNTVSWYQQALGQGPQFIFQYYREEENGRGNFPPRFSGLQFPNYSSELNVNALELDDSALYLCASSGTNKGLGGYTFGSGTRLTVV.

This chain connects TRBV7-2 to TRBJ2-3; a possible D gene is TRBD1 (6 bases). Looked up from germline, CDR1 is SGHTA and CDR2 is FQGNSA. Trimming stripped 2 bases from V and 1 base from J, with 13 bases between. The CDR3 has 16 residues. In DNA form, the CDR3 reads TGTGCCAGCAGCTTATTACCAGGGGCGGGCACAGATACGCAGTATTTT. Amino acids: CASSLLPGAGTDTQYF.

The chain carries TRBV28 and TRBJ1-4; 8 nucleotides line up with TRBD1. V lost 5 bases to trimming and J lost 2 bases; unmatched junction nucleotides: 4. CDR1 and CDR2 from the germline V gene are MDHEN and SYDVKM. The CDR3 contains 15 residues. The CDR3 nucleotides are TGTGCCAGCAGTCAGACAGGGGCGACTAATGAAAAACTGTTTTTT. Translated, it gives CASSQTGATNEKLFF.

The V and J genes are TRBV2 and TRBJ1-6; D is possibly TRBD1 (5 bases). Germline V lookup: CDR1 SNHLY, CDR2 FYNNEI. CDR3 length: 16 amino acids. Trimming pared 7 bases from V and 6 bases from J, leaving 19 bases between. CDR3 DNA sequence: TGTGCCAGCACCGACTCAGGGACCAAAATTAATTCACCCCTCCACTTT. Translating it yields CASTDSGTKINSPLHF.